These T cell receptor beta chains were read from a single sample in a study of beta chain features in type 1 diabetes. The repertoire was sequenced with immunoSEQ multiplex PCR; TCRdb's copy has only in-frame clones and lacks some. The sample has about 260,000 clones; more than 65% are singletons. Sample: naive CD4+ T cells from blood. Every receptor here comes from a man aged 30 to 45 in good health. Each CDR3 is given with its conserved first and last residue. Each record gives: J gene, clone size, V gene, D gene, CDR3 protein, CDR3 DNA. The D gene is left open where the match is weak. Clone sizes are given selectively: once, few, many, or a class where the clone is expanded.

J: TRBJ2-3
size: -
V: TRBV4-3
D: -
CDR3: CASSQDLSGVGTDTQYF
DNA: TGCGCCAGCAGCCAAGATCTTTCGGGAGTGGGCACAGATACGCAGTATTTT

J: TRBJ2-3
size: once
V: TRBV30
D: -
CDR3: CAWQQGDTQYF
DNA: TGTGCCTGGCAACAGGGAGATACGCAGTATTTT

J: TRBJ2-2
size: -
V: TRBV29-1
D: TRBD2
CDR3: CSVVASGVTGELFF
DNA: TGCAGCGTTGTGGCTAGCGGGGTTACCGGGGAGCTGTTTTTT

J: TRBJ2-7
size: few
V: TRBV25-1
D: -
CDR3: CASSEGIEQYF
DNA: TGTGCCAGCAGTGAAGGGATCGAGCAGTACTTC

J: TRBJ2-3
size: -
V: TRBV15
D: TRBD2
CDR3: CATSREGGSGTDTQYF
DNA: TGTGCCACCAGCAGAGAGGGAGGGTCGGGCACAGATACGCAGTATTTT

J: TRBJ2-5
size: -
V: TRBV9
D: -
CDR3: CASSPRGGPQETQYF
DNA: TGTGCCAGCAGCCCCCGGGGCGGGCCCCAAGAGACCCAGTACTTC

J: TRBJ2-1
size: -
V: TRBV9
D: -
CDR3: CASSVQGDEQFF
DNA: TGTGCCAGCAGCGTTCAAGGGGATGAGCAGTTCTTC

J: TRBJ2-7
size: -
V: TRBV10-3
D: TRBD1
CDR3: CAIRTRQGAYEQYF
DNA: TGTGCCATCAGGACCAGACAGGGGGCTTACGAGCAGTACTTC

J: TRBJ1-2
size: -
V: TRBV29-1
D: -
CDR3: CSVEDSANGYTF
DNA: TGCAGCGTTGAAGATTCGGCTAATGGCTACACCTTC

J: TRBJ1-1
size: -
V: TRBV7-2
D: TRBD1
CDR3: CASSLRQGRTEAFF
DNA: TGTGCCAGCAGCCTCAGACAGGGTCGAACTGAAGCTTTCTTT

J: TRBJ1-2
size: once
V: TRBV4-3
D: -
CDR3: CASSQNTDTRRRSYTF
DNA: TGCGCCAGCAGCCAGAACACCGACACCCGGAGGAGGAGCTACACCTTC

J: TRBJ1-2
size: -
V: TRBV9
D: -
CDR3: CASSSNPRDRGHGYTF
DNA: TGTGCCAGCAGCTCCAATCCCCGGGACCGGGGGCATGGCTACACCTTC

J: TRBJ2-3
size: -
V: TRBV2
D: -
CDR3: CASIRVGTDTQYF
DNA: TGTGCCAGCATAAGGGTCGGCACAGATACGCAGTATTTT

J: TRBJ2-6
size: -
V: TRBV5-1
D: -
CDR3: CASSLDSGAGGANVLTF
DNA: TGCGCCAGCAGCTTGGACTCAGGGGCTGGCGGGGCCAACGTCCTGACTTTC

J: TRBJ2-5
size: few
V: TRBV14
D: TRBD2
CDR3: CASSPQHSGIETQYF
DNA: TGTGCCAGCAGCCCACAGCACAGCGGGATTGAGACCCAGTACTTC

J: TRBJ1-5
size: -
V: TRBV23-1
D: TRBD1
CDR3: CASSQKGEDRTGRYQPQHF
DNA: TGCGCCAGCAGTCAAAAGGGGGAAGACCGGACAGGGCGTTATCAGCCCCAGCATTTT

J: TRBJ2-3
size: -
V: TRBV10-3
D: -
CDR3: CAISGRDSTDTQYF
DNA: TGTGCCATCAGTGGGCGGGACAGCACAGATACGCAGTATTTT

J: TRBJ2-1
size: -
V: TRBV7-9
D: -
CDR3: CASTLETVNNEQFF
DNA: TGTGCCAGCACCCTAGAAACAGTCAACAATGAGCAGTTCTTC

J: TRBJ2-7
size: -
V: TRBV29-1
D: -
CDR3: CSGSRGHEQYF
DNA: TGCAGCGGCTCCCGAGGGCACGAGCAGTACTTC

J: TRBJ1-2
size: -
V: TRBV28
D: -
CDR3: CASSSVYGYTF
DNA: TGTGCCAGCAGTTCAGTGTATGGCTACACCTTC

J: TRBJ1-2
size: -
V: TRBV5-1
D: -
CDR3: CASSLEGYGYTF
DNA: TGCGCCAGCAGCTTGGAGGGCTATGGCTACACCTTC

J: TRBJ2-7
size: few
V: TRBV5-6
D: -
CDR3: CASSRSYEQYF
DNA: TGTGCCAGCAGCCGGAGCTACGAGCAGTACTTC

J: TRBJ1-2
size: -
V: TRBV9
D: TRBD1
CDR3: CASSPGQDLYGYTF
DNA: TGTGCCAGCAGCCCGGGACAGGACCTCTATGGCTACACCTTC

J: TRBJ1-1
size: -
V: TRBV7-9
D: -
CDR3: CASSLGEGEAFF
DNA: TGTGCCAGCAGCCTCGGGGAGGGTGAAGCTTTCTTT

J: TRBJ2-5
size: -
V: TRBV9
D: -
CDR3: CASSVDPRGETQYF
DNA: TGTGCCAGCAGCGTAGATCCCCGGGGTGAGACCCAGTACTTC

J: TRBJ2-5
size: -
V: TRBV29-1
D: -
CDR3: CSVVSEETQYF
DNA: TGCAGCGTTGTTAGCGAGGAGACCCAGTACTTC

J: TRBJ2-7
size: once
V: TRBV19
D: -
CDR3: CASSLNYEQYF
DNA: TGTGCCAGTAGTTTAAACTACGAGCAGTACTTC

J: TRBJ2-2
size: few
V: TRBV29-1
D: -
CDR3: CSGQGTNTGELFF
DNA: TGCAGCGGTCAGGGTACGAACACCGGGGAGCTGTTTTTT

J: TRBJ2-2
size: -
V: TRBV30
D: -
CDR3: CAWKRGKGNTGELFF
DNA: TGTGCCTGGAAAAGAGGGAAGGGGAACACCGGGGAGCTGTTTTTT

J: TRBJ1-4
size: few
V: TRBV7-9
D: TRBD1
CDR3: CASSRGTDGEKLFF
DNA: TGTGCCAGCAGCCGGGGGACAGATGGCGAAAAACTGTTTTTT

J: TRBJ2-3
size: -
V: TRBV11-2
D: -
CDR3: CASSLHSSITDTQYF
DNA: TGTGCCAGCAGCTTGCACAGTTCTATCACAGATACGCAGTATTTT

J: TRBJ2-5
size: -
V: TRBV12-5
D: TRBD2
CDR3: CASGPSGGPETQYF
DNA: TGTGCTAGTGGCCCTAGCGGGGGGCCCGAGACCCAGTACTTC

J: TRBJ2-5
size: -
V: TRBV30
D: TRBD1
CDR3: CAWTGGETQYF
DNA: TGTGCCTGGACAGGGGGAGAGACCCAGTACTTC

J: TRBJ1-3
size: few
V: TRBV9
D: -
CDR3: CASSVLDSSGNTIYF
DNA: TGTGCCAGCAGCGTCCTGGACAGCTCTGGAAACACCATATATTTT

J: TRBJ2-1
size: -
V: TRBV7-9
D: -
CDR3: CASSPRGDGYNEQFF
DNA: TGTGCCAGCAGCCCCCGAGGCGACGGGTACAATGAGCAGTTCTTC

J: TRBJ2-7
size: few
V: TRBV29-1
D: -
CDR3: CSSTGSNPYEQYF
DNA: TGCAGTTCCACAGGGTCGAATCCTTACGAGCAGTACTTC

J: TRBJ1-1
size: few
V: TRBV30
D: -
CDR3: CACHPRGTEAFF
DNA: TGTGCCTGCCACCCCCGAGGCACTGAAGCTTTCTTT

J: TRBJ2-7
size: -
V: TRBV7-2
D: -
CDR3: CASSLGFSSYEQYF
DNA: TGTGCCAGCAGCTTGGGGTTTAGCTCCTACGAGCAGTACTTC

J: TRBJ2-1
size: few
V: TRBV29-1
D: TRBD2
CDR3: CSVAKREMNEQFF
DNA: TGCAGCGTCGCCAAGCGGGAGATGAATGAGCAGTTCTTC

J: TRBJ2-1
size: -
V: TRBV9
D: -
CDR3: CASSVRLEASGEQFF
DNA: TGTGCCAGCAGCGTTAGACTAGAAGCGAGCGGTGAGCAGTTCTTC

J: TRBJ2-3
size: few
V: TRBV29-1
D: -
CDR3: CSVEEGGTDTQYF
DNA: TGCAGCGTTGAAGAGGGTGGCACAGATACGCAGTATTTT

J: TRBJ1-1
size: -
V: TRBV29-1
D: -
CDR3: CSVEVPGLHTEAFF
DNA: TGCAGCGTTGAAGTCCCAGGACTACACACTGAAGCTTTCTTT

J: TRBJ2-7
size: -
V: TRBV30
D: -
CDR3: CAWSVRAAYEQYF
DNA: TGTGCCTGGAGTGTACGAGCCGCCTACGAGCAGTACTTC

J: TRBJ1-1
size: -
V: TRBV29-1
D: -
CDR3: CSVEIRLRGTEAFF
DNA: TGCAGCGTTGAAATACGGTTGAGGGGGACTGAAGCTTTCTTT